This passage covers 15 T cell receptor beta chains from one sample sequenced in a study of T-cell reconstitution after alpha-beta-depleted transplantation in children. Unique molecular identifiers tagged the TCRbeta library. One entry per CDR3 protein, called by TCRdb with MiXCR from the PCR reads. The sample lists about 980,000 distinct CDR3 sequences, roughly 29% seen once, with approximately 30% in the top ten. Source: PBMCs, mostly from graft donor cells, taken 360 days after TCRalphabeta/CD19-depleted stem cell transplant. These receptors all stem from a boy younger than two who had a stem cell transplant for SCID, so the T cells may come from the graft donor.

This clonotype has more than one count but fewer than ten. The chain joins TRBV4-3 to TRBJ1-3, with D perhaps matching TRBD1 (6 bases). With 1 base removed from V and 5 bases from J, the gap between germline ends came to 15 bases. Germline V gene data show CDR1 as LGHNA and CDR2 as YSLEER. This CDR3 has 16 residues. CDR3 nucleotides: TGCGCCAGCAGCCAAGCGCAGGGGCCCGCCCGAAACACCATATATTTT. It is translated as CASSQAQGPARNTIYF.

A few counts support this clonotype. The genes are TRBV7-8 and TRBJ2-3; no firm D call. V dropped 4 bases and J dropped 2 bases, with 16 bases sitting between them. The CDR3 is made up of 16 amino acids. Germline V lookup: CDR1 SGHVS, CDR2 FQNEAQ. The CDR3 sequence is CASSSPGPTDTDTQYF. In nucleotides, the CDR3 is TGTGCCAGCAGCTCACCTGGGCCCACGGACACAGATACGCAGTATTTT.

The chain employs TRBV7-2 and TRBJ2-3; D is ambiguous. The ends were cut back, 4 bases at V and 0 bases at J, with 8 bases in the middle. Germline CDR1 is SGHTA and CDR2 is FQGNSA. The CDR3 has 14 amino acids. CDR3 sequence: CASSSPGSTDTQYF. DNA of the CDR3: TGTGCCAGCAGCTCTCCCGGGAGCACAGATACGCAGTATTTT.

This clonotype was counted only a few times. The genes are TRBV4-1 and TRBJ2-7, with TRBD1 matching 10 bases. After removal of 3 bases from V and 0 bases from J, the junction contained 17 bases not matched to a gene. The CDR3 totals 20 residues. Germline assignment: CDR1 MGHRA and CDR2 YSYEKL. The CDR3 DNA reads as TGCGCCAGCAGCCATAAGCCCAAGTTCCCCGGGACAGGGGTCTCCTACGAGCAGTACTTC. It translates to CASSHKPKFPGTGVSYEQYF.

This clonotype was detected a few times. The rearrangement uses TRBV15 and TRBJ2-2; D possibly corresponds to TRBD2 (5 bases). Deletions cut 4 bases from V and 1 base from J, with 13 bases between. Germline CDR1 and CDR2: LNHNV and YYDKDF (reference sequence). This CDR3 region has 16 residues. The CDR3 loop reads CATSTFPGGNTGELFF. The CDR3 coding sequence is TGTGCCACCAGCACCTTCCCAGGAGGGAACACCGGGGAGCTGTTTTTT.

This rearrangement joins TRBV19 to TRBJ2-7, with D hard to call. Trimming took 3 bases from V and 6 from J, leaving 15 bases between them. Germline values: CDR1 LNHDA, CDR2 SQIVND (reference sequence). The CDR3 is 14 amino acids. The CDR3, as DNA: TGTGCCAGTAGTATTCACGGCCTTTCCAGCGAGCAGTACTTC. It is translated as CASSIHGLSSEQYF.

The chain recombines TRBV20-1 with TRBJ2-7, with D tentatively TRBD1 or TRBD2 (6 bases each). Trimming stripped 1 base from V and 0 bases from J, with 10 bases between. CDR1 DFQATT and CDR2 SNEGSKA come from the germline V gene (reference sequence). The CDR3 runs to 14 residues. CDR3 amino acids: CSARVGGHSYEQYF. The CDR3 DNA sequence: TGCAGTGCTAGAGTTGGGGGGCACTCCTACGAGCAGTACTTC.

CDR3 protein: CASALTNEQFF. The CDR3 coding sequence is TGTGCCAGCGCGTTAACCAATGAGCAGTTCTTC. The chain joins TRBV12-3 or TRBV12-4 to TRBJ2-1; the D is unclear. CDR3 length equals 11 residues. Trimming took off 8 bases at V and 6 bases at J, with 8 bases between the two ends.

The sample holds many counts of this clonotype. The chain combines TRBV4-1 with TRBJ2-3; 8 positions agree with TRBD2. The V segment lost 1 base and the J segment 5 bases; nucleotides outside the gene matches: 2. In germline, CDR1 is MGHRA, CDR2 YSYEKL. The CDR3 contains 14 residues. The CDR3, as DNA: TGCGCCAGCAGCCAAGGGACTAGCCTAGATACGCAGTATTTT. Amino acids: CASSQGTSLDTQYF.

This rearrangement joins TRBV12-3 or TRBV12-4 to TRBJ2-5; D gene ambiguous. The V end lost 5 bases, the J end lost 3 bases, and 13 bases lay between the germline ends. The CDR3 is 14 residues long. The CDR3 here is CASSPFMLEETQYF. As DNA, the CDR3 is TGTGCCAGCAGTCCCTTTATGTTGGAAGAGACCCAGTACTTC.

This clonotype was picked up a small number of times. CDR3 in amino acids: CASSQDSTSETGELFF. The CDR3 coding sequence is TGCGCCAGCAGCCAAGATTCGACTAGTGAAACCGGGGAGCTGTTTTTT. The chain recombines TRBV4-1 with TRBJ2-2; possible D gene TRBD2, 6 bases. Trimming left V 0 bases short and J 5 bases short, with 13 bases between. The CDR3 consists of 16 residues. CDR1 MGHRA and CDR2 YSYEKL come from the germline V gene.

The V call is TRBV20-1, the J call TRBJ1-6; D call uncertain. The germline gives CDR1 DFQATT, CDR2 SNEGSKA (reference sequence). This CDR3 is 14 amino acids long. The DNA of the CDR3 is TGCAGCCCTAGGCTCGTAGGGCCTGGGTCACCCCTCCACTTT. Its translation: CSPRLVGPGSPLHF.

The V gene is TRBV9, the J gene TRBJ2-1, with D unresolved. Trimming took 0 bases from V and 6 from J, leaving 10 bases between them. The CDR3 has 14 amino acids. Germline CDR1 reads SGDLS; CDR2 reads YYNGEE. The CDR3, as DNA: TGTGCCAGCAGCGTAGGGTATGGAGTCAATGAGCAGTTCTTC. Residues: CASSVGYGVNEQFF. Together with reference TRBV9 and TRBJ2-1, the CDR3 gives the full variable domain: DSGVTQTPKHLITATGQRVTLRCSPRSGDLSVYWYQQSLDQGLQFLIQYYNGEERAKGNILERFSAQQFPDLHSELNLSSLELGDSALYFCASSVGYGVNEQFFGPGTRLTVL.

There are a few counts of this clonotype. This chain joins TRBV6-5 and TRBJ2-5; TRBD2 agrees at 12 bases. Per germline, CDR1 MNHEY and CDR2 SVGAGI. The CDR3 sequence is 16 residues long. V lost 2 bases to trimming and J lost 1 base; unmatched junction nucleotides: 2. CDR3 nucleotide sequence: TGTGCCAGCAGTTACGGGACTAGCGGGCTCCAAGAGACCCAGTACTTC. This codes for CASSYGTSGLQETQYF.

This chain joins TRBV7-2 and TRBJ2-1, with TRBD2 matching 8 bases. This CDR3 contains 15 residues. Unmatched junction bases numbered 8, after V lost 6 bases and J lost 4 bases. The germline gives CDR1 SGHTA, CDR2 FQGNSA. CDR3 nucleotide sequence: TGTGCCAGCAGGTCCCGGGGGGGTTCTTACAATGAGCAGTTCTTC. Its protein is CASRSRGGSYNEQFF.